This TCR beta chain is drawn from a study of blood T cells in healthy people across ages. The V gene's germline CDR1 is MGHDK and CDR2 SYGVNS. This CDR3 is 14 amino acids long. Trimming left V 10 bases short and J 6 bases short, with 19 bases between. Alongside a J-beta primer mix, a sample-barcoded 5' primer served in a second PCR lasting about 7 to 11 cycles. TCRdb re-derived calls from the 5' RACE reads in MiXCR, one entry per CDR3 protein. The profile covers 710,000 or so distinct CDR3 sequences, with roughly 20% appearing a single time and about 22% taken by the ten largest. The chain employs TRBV25-1 and TRBJ2-1; D remains unclear. This sequence was found in a man in his 70s in good health. Sequencing was done on a sample of blood. In DNA, the CDR3 is TGTGCCACCAACGTTCGAGCCTGGGGCAATGAGCAGTTCTTC. Translation gives CATNVRAWGNEQFF.